The T cell receptor beta chain described here comes from a study of blood T cell repertoires in COVID-19. Study details: Collection of acute and convalescent COVID-19 samples took place in the United States, Italy and Spain.

Original processing notes: Cell counts per sample came from amplifying reference gene primers. Sequencing used immunoSEQ multiplex PCR; TCRdb keeps in-frame clones, though not all of them. V, J and clone size were drawn from that table, and D and trimming were deduced from the DNA. The sample holds some 200,000 clones, 80% to 90% seen once. The CDR3 runs to 15 residues. Germline-derived CDR1 and CDR2 are MNHNS and SASEGT. V lost 7 bases to trimming and J lost 5 bases, with 17 bases between them. The clonotype comes from a woman in her forties or fifties with acute or convalescent COVID-19. The rearrangement uses TRBV6-1 and TRBJ2-2; D is possibly TRBD1 (7 bases). Sequenced: peripheral blood. This CDR3 is CASTFPGGWTGELFF. Here the CDR3 DNA reads TGTGCCAGCACTTTCCCAGGGGGGTGGACCGGGGAGCTGTTTTTT.